The 21 T cell receptor beta chains given below trace back to one sample, sequenced in a study of T cells after yellow fever vaccination. Via MiXCR, TCRdb re-called the 5' RACE reads, giving one row per CDR3 protein. The table shows 130,000 or so distinct CDR3 sequences, with 13% to 15% occurring only once. The input for sequencing was CD8+ T cells sorted from PBMCs, taken 5 days after the yellow fever booster vaccination. The source is a man aged 18 to 29 who received the YFV17D yellow fever vaccine.

This clonotype was observed many times. V gene TRBV4-1 combines with J gene TRBJ2-2; possibly TRBD2 for D (7 bases). CDR1 is MGHRA and CDR2 is YSYEKL in the germline V gene. The CDR3 extends over 15 amino acids. V gave up 3 bases and J gave up 6 bases, with 14 bases separating them. This CDR3 is CASSQEGGAAGELFF. Written as DNA, the CDR3 is TGCGCCAGCAGCCAGGAGGGGGGGGCTGCCGGGGAGCTGTTTTTT.

As to this clonotype: A read error may be the cause here, since a much bigger clone is one base away. V is TRBV6-2 or TRBV6-3 and J is TRBJ1-2, with D unresolved. The V end was cut by 11 bases, the J end by 8 bases, with 18 bases between. The CDR3 contains 12 residues. Per germline, CDR1 MNHEY and CDR2 SVGEGT. The DNA for the CDR3 is TGTGCCTCCTCGGCCCCGCCGCGAGGCTACACCTTC. Protein product: CASSAPPRGYTF.

Many counts were recorded for this clonotype. The chain recombines TRBV18 with TRBJ2-7; D call uncertain. V lost 6 bases and J 1 base, leaving 13 bases between the germline ends. The length of the CDR3 is 14 residues. Germline lookup yields CDR1 KGHSH and CDR2 LQKENI. CDR3 in DNA: TGTGCCAGCTCGTCGGACGGTATTTCCTACGAGCAGTACTTC. Its protein is CASSSDGISYEQYF.

This clonotype was picked up one time. The gene calls are TRBV12-3 or TRBV12-4 and TRBJ1-5, with 9 bases that match TRBD1. The CDR3 is 14 amino acids. V shed 6 bases and J 8 bases; nucleotides not matched to a gene: 8. The CDR3 sequence: CASSLTGGEKPQHF. CDR3 in DNA: TGTGCCAGCAGCCTGACAGGGGGGGAGAAGCCCCAGCATTTT.

The genes are TRBV27 and TRBJ2-6; D uncertain. CDR1 is MNHEY and CDR2 is SMNVEV in the germline V gene (reference sequence). This CDR3 is built from 15 residues. Deletions cut 10 bases from V and 0 bases from J, with 13 bases between. This CDR3 is CATTNRPSGANVLTF. The CDR3 nucleotides are TGTGCCACCACTAACCGACCCTCTGGGGCCAACGTCCTGACTTTC.

The sample holds many counts of this clonotype. The chain employs TRBV2 and TRBJ2-3; D call uncertain. This CDR3 region has 15 residues. In germline, CDR1 is SNHLY, CDR2 FYNNEI. V gave up 1 base and J gave up 2 bases, with 10 bases separating them. CDR3 residues: CASSEGQIYTDTQYF. The CDR3 DNA reads as TGTGCCAGCAGTGAAGGGCAGATATACACAGATACGCAGTATTTT.

As for this clonotype: This clone may be a read error of a much larger clone one base away. V gene TRBV6-1 combines with J gene TRBJ2-3, with D possibly called TRBD1 or TRBD2 (6 bases each). Germline V CDR1 and CDR2: MNHNS, SASEGT. The CDR3 consists of 13 residues. The chain's CDR3 is CASGGLGADTQFF. CDR3 nucleotides: TGTGCCAGCGGGGGGCTAGGCGCAGATACGCAGTTTTTT.

This chain uses TRBV7-3 with TRBJ2-3; D uncertain. The V gene lost 5 bases and the J gene lost 2 bases, with 14 bases spanning the gap. Germline CDR1 is SGHTA and CDR2 is FQGTGA. The CDR3 totals 15 residues. The CDR3 loop is CASSLGPQVTDTQYF. CDR3 DNA sequence: TGTGCCAGCAGCCTTGGACCTCAGGTCACAGATACGCAGTATTTT.

The chain employs TRBV6-1 and TRBJ1-2; the match to TRBD1 covers 7 bases. V trimming: 3 bases; J trimming: 0 bases; junction bases outside the gene matches: 4. The CDR3 has 15 amino acids. CDR1 is MNHNS and CDR2 is SASEGT in the germline V gene. The CDR3 sequence: CASSERQGANYGYTF. The CDR3 coding sequence is TGTGCCAGCAGTGAGCGGCAGGGGGCTAACTATGGCTACACCTTC.

The rearrangement joins TRBV12-3 or TRBV12-4 to TRBJ1-5; maybe TRBD1 (5 bases). V was pared by 1 base and J by 7 bases, with 11 bases between. The CDR3 covers 14 residues. The CDR3 sequence: CASSLEGLGQPQHF. In DNA form, the CDR3 reads TGTGCCAGCAGTTTAGAGGGGCTAGGCCAGCCCCAGCATTTT.

As DNA, the CDR3 is TGTGCCAGCAGCTCAGGGACTAGCGGGGGGGCCGTCTACAATGAGCAGTTCTTC. Amino acid sequence: CASSSGTSGGAVYNEQFF. The chain has TRBV7-9 and TRBJ2-1; 16 positions match TRBD2. CDR3 length: 18 amino acids. Germline V lookup: CDR1 SEHNR, CDR2 FQNEAQ (reference sequence). V shed 4 bases and J 3 bases; nucleotides not matched to a gene: 6. Looking up the rest from reference TRBV7-9 and TRBJ2-1 gives the full variable domain: DTGVSQNPRHKITKRGQNVTFRCDPISEHNRLYWYRQTLGQGPEFLTYFQNEAQLEKSRLLSDRFSAERPKGSFSTLEIQRTEQGDSAMYLCASSSGTSGGAVYNEQFFGPGTRLTVL.

This clonotype was counted only a few times. This chain uses TRBV12-3 or TRBV12-4 with TRBJ1-4; D is unclear. This CDR3 comprises 13 residues. V lost 6 bases, J lost 8 bases, and 13 bases lay in between. The DNA of the CDR3 is TGTGCCAGCAGAAATACGTTATGGGAAAAACTGTTTTTT. It codes for CASRNTLWEKLFF.

This clonotype was observed a few times. The chain links TRBV11-2 to TRBJ2-5, with 9 bases that match TRBD1. Looked up from germline, CDR1 is SGHAT and CDR2 is FQNNGV. There are 15 residues in the CDR3. Trimming cost V 7 bases and J 4 bases; bases outside gene matches: 10. The CDR3 loop is CASTPGEGQGETQYF. CDR3 coding DNA: TGTGCCAGCACCCCCGGGGAGGGACAGGGAGAGACCCAGTACTTC. Variable domain in full (rest from reference TRBV11-2 and TRBJ2-5): EAGVAQSPRYKIIEKRQSVAFWCNPISGHATLYWYQQILGQGPKLLIQFQNNGVVDDSQLPKDRFSAERLKGVDSTLKIQPAKLEDSAVYLCASTPGEGQGETQYFGPGTRLLVL.

This clonotype was detected many times. V and J are TRBV12-3 or TRBV12-4 and TRBJ2-7, with no clear D. The CDR3 sequence is 12 residues long. V lost 5 bases and J lost 5, with 10 bases in between. CDR3 amino acids: CASSPWRNEQYF. Here the CDR3 DNA reads TGTGCCAGCAGTCCTTGGCGGAACGAGCAGTACTTC.

The V and J genes are TRBV6-6 and TRBJ1-1; unclear D gene. Germline V gives CDR1 MNHNY, CDR2 SVGAGI (reference sequence). The CDR3 is 13 amino acids. Deletions cut 5 bases from V and 6 bases from J, with 13 bases between. CDR3 nucleotide sequence: TGTGCCAGCAGTAGATTAGGGCCCGCTGAAGCTTTCTTT. Amino acids: CASSRLGPAEAFF.

The rearrangement links TRBV4-1 to TRBJ2-7; 9 bases fit TRBD1. Unmatched junction bases numbered 7, after V lost 1 base and J lost 6 bases. The CDR3 totals 15 residues. Germline V gives CDR1 MGHRA, CDR2 YSYEKL. CDR3 DNA sequence: TGCGCCAGCAGCCAAGTTCCGGGACAGGGCCGCGAGCAGTACTTC. Residues: CASSQVPGQGREQYF.

This clonotype was seen a handful of times. The chain is built from TRBV5-1 and TRBJ2-7; no firm D call. V was trimmed by 0 bases and J by 1 base, leaving 11 bases between them. The CDR3 loop spans 15 amino acids. Germline assignment: CDR1 SGHRS and CDR2 YFSETQ. For the CDR3, the DNA is TGCGCCAGCAGCTTGGAAGGAACAACATCCTACGAGCAGTACTTC. This gives the protein CASSLEGTTSYEQYF.

Comment on this clonotype: At one boundary the junction diverges from the germline segment, which might be a read error. V usage is TRBV29-1 and J usage is TRBJ1-2, with D possibly TRBD1 on 5 matching bases. Germline CDR1 is SQVTM and CDR2 is ANQGSEA. The CDR3 sequence is 14 residues long. DNA of the CDR3: TGCAGCGTTCAAGACAGCTTAGCTAACTATGGCTACACCTTC. Translated, it gives CSVQDSLANYGYTF.

In this sample, this clonotype turned up a few times. This chain joins TRBV6-2 or TRBV6-3 and TRBJ2-3, with no clear D. The CDR3 runs to 15 residues. The germline V gene has CDR1 MNHEY and CDR2 SVGEGT. V gave up 2 bases and J gave up 2 bases, with 11 bases separating them. This chain's CDR3 is CASSYGPPATDTQYF. The DNA for the CDR3 is TGTGCCAGCAGTTACGGGCCGCCCGCCACAGATACGCAGTATTTT.

This chain joins TRBV7-9 and TRBJ2-7; the D is unclear. The V gene's germline CDR1 is SEHNR and CDR2 FQNEAQ (reference sequence). V lost 5 bases and J lost 4, with 9 bases in between. The CDR3 has 12 residues. CDR3 amino acids: CASSQRPYEQYV. CDR3 nucleotide sequence: TGTGCCAGCAGCCAGAGACCTTACGAGCAGTACGTC.

This clonotype was recorded a few times. The chain couples TRBV23-1 to TRBJ2-7; D may be TRBD2 (7 bases). TRBV23-1 is flagged as an ORF with uncertain function. The CDR3 spans 15 residues. As DNA, the CDR3 is TGCCCCCCGCCCGGCCGCCAGGGGACTATCTACGAGCAGTACGTC. It encodes CPPPGRQGTIYEQYV.